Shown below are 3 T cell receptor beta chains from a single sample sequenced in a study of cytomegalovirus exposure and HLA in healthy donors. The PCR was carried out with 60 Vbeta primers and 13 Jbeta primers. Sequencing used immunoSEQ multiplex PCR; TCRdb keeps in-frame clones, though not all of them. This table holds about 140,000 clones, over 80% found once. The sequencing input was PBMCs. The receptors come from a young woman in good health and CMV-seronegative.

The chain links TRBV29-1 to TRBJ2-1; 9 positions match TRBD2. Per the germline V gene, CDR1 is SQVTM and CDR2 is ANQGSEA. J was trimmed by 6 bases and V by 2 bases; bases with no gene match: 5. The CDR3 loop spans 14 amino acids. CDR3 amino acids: CSVEYGRGGNEQFF. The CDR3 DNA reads TGCAGCGTTGAATATGGGCGGGGGGGCAATGAGCAGTTCTTC.

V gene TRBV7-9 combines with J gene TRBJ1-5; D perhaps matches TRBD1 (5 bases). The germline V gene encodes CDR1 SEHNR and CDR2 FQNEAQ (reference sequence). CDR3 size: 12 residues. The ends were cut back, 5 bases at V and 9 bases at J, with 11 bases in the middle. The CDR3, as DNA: TGTGCCAGCAGCCCAGGCGGGGCGCCCCAGCATTTT. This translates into CASSPGGAPQHF.

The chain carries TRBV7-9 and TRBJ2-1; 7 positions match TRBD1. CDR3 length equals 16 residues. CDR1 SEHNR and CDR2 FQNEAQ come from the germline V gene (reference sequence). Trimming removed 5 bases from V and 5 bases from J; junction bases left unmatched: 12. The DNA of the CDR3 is TGTGCCAGCAGCCGAACGACAGGGTCCTTAGACAATGAGCAGTTCTTC. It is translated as CASSRTTGSLDNEQFF. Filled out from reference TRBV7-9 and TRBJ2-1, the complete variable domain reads DTGVSQNPRHKITKRGQNVTFRCDPISEHNRLYWYRQTLGQGPEFLTYFQNEAQLEKSRLLSDRFSAERPKGSFSTLEIQRTEQGDSAMYLCASSRTTGSLDNEQFFGPGTRLTVL.